What follows is one T cell receptor beta chain and its context. This clone came up a few times. The clone's antigen remains unknown. No much larger clonotype is one base removed from it; base qualities were not supplied. TCRbeta CDR3 regions were amplified from genomic DNA by means of the immunoSEQ Assay, a bias-controlled multiplex PCR. The original methods were these. The number of nucleated cells in each sample was estimated from the amplification of reference gene primers within the assay. Sequence reads were collapsed and filtered to measure the absolute abundance of every unique TCRbeta CDR3 rearrangement. For each sample, productive Simpson clonality was calculated as the square root of Simpson's diversity index over productive rearrangements. Imported from immuneACCESS, the table was reduced by TCRdb to in-frame sequences with V and J called. These copies leave out some clones; in studies compared against another copy, an unresolved V gene accounts for under half, and the cause of the remainder is not known. V and J calls and clone size are those listed in that table; D and trimming were worked out from the DNA. The sample table records 130,000 or so clones; over 60% of these occur just once. The top ten constitute 1.5% to 2% of the sample.

These data originate in a study of blood T cell repertoires in COVID-19 (dated by TCRdb to about 2020). In the study overall: Samples from collaborators originated in the United States, Italy and Spain and spanned both the acute and convalescent phases of COVID-19. The material from the prospective study consisted of cDNA or gDNA derived from T cells, B-cell-depleted T cells, or PBMCs. The dataset comprised deeply sampled blood TCRbeta repertoires from subjects exposed to, actively infected with, or recovered from COVID-19. The repertoires were made available in a free public database intended to serve as a resource for research on the immune response to SARS-CoV-2. The samples were drawn from the first 160 participants of the ongoing ImmuneRACE study and from 1,254 subjects provided by 6 global collaborators. Nearly every sample came with metadata listing a de-identified subject ID, COVID-19 status, age in years and sex. HLA class I and class II types, where available, came from metadata supplied by the sample provider rather than from assay-based typing. The paper's findings and limits, for the study overall: How much clinical and demographic metadata was included differed by source and by participant, and the metadata was provided uncurated.

Each collaborating institution followed its own protocols to collect whole blood in K2EDTA tubes. Collaborator samples were shipped for TCRbeta analysis as frozen whole blood, isolated PBMCs, or DNA extracted from either sample type. The CDR3 spans 17 residues, from the cysteine through the phenylalanine. Only the CDR3 portion is preserved as DNA: 51 bases, with reading frame beginning at the first base. V gives up 0 bases and J gives up 6 bases, and the segment between their germline ends measures 17 bases. In the germline V gene (reference sequence), CDR1 corresponds to LNHNV and CDR2 to YYDKDF. The receptor was isolated from a woman aged 70 to 79 with acute or convalescent COVID-19. The sequenced sample was peripheral blood. The rearranged segments are TRBV15 and TRBJ2-2; the D gene is perhaps TRBD1, on 6 matching bases. The DNA sequence is given as TGTGCCACCAGCAGAGATTTGGCAGGGGCGGACGCCGGGGAGCTGTTTTTT. It translates as CATSRDLAGADAGELFF. The CDR3 plus the reference TRBV15 and TRBJ2-2 genes for the other parts give the full variable domain: DAMVIQNPRYQVTQFGKPVTLSCSQTLNHNVMYWYQQKSSQAPKLLFHYYDKDFNNEADTPDNFQSRRPNTSFCFLDIRSPGLGDTAMYLCATSRDLAGADAGELFFGEGSRLTVL.